The clone carrying this T cell receptor (beta chain) appeared many times. The sample originates from a study of regulatory T cells in long-lasting Graves disease. Study at large: Over 5 years of antithyroid drugs with positive TSH receptor antibodies was taken to mean persistent Graves' disease.

Time point indicated: persistent/refractory GD, antithyroid drugs over 5 years with positive TRAb. The authors made the TCR library using RNA they extracted from PBMCs. CDR3 length equals 11 residues. The germline V gene has CDR1 MNHNS and CDR2 SASEGT. V dropped 4 bases and J dropped 9 bases, with 10 bases sitting between them. With iRepertoire HTBI primers and Arm-PCR of CDR3 regions, TCR beta libraries were built. TCRdb redid the calling of the multiplex PCR reads with MiXCR, one entry per CDR3 protein. The sample yields fewer than 400,000 distinct CDR3 sequences, 20% seen once. The clonotype was recovered from a female donor with Graves disease. The sequencing here drew on peripheral blood mononuclear cells (PBMCs), taken when the disease was refractory, from a patient treated with antithyroid drugs. The chain combines TRBV6-1 with TRBJ2-7; maybe TRBD1 (5 bases). The CDR3 loop reads CASSATQGQYF. The CDR3, as DNA: TGTGCCAGCAGTGCAACCCAGGGGCAGTACTTC.